A single sample is the source of the 6 T cell receptor beta chains below, sequenced in a study of human T cells and chemical hapten exposure. TCRdb called the RACE reads again in MiXCR, with one record for every CDR3 protein. The table records a few hundred thousand distinct CDR3 sequences, around 9.3% of them present only once. Time point meaning: pre-sensitization, week 0. Treatment given: therapeutic diphenylcyclopropenone sensitization with weekly scalp DPC. The sample in question was whole blood, obtained in connection with sensitization to the hapten diphenylcyclopropenone (DPC). Source of these receptors: a woman aged 40 to 50 with alopecia areata. Some clones in this sample may be carry-over from other donors' samples.

This clonotype occurred many times. V gene TRBV9 combines with J gene TRBJ1-3; possibly TRBD1 for D (6 bases). Germline assignment: CDR1 SGDLS and CDR2 YYNGEE. V dropped 3 bases and J dropped 0 bases, with 13 bases sitting between them. The CDR3 consists of 16 residues. CDR3 sequence (DNA): TGTGCCAGCAGCGGGGACGGACAGCTCTCTGGAAACACCATATATTTT. Its translation is CASSGDGQLSGNTIYF.

This clonotype was counted at least ten times. V usage is TRBV6-1 and J usage is TRBJ2-1, with 8 bases identical to TRBD2. The germline CDR1 and CDR2 sequences are MNHNS and SASEGT. V shed 2 bases, J shed 6 bases, and the junction held 9 bases outside the gene matches. The CDR3 extends over 16 amino acids. In DNA form, the CDR3 reads TGTGCCAGCAGTGAACCGGGACTAGGGTCTGGCAATGAGCAGTTCTTC. Translation gives CASSEPGLGSGNEQFF.

This chain links TRBV2 with TRBJ2-1; 8 bases match TRBD1. V gave up 6 bases and J gave up 10 bases; unmatched junction bases: 8. The CDR3 totals 13 residues. Germline CDR1 SNHLY, CDR2 FYNNEI. CDR3 nucleotides: TGTGCCAGCAGCCTAGACAGGGGATCGGAGCAGTTCTTC. Protein product: CASSLDRGSEQFF.

The V call is TRBV10-3, the J call TRBJ2-3; D possibly corresponds to TRBD1 (5 bases). Germline lookup yields CDR1 ENHRY and CDR2 SYGVKD. The CDR3 contains 15 residues. The germline V and J ends were trimmed by 3 bases and 0 bases, with 10 bases remaining between them. Here the CDR3 reads CAISEEGDSTDTQYF. In nucleotides, the CDR3 is TGTGCCATCAGTGAAGAAGGGGATAGCACAGATACGCAGTATTTT.

The rearrangement joins TRBV20-1 to TRBJ2-1; a weak D match, TRBD1 (6 bases). Trimming left V 0 bases short and J 6 bases short, with 15 bases between. The germline CDR1 and CDR2 sequences are DFQATT and SNEGSKA (reference sequence). The CDR3 covers 15 residues. Here the CDR3 DNA reads TGCAGTGCTAGAGATATCCACAGGGCCGGCAATGAGCAGTTCTTC. It is translated as CSARDIHRAGNEQFF.

This clonotype showed up just a few times. The J gene is TRBJ2-7, the V gene TRBV4-3, with 11 bases lining up with TRBD1. After removal of 1 base from V and 5 bases from J, the junction contained 7 bases not matched to a gene. The CDR3 has 16 residues. Germline V gives CDR1 LGHNA, CDR2 YSLEER. CDR3 in amino acids: CASSQGFRDRGDEQYF. The CDR3 DNA follows: TGCGCCAGCAGCCAAGGGTTTCGGGACAGGGGGGACGAGCAGTACTTC.